This entry lists 14 T cell receptor beta chains sequenced from one sample in a study of blood T cell repertoires in COVID-19. Repertoires were generated with immunoSEQ multiplex PCR, while TCRdb's copy carries only in-frame clones and drops some. Among around 30,000 clones listed, about two thirds were seen once. The sequenced sample consisted of peripheral blood. These receptors all stem from a human donor in a cohort sampled during active COVID-19.

The genes are TRBV19 and TRBJ2-2; 7 bases map to TRBD2. This CDR3 comprises 15 residues. Germline V gene sequence: CDR1 LNHDA, CDR2 SQIVND (reference sequence). The V segment lost 3 bases and the J segment 4 bases; nucleotides outside the gene matches: 5. Written as DNA, the CDR3 is TGTGCCAGTAGTATCCCGCGGGGGAGCACCGGGGAGCTGTTTTTT. This codes for CASSIPRGSTGELFF.

The count of this clone is one. V gene TRBV27 combines with J gene TRBJ2-7; 9 bases fit TRBD1. The length of the CDR3 is 15 residues. CDR1 MNHEY and CDR2 SMNVEV come from the germline V gene (reference sequence). V shed 8 bases, J shed 1 base, and the junction held 9 bases outside the gene matches. The CDR3 DNA sequence: TGTGCCAGCGCCTTGGACAGGGGATATTCCTACGAGCAGTACTTC. Translation gives CASALDRGYSYEQYF.

The CDR3 region has the DNA TGTGCCAGCAGTCTGGGACAGGAAGAGACCCAGTACTTC. This sequence encodes CASSLGQEETQYF. The J gene is TRBJ2-5, the V gene TRBV28, with 8 nucleotides matching TRBD1. V trimming: 5 bases; J trimming: 3 bases; junction bases outside the gene matches: 2. This CDR3 has 13 amino acids. CDR1 and CDR2 (germline): MDHEN, SYDVKM.

This rearrangement joins TRBV11-3 to TRBJ2-2; D is uncertain. V shed 2 bases and J shed 0 bases, with 4 bases lying between them. This CDR3 has 14 residues. Looked up from germline, CDR1 is SGHNT and CDR2 is YENEEA. The CDR3 DNA sequence: TGTGCCAGCAGCTTATCCTCGAACACCGGGGAGCTGTTTTTT. Translation: CASSLSSNTGELFF.

The V and J genes are TRBV29-1 and TRBJ2-3, with 7 bases fitting TRBD2. V was pared by 6 bases and J by 2 bases, with 2 bases of the junction left unmatched. Germline assignment: CDR1 SQVTM and CDR2 ANQGSEA. The CDR3 covers 12 residues. CDR3 coding DNA: TGCAGCGTGGAGCGGGACACAGATACGCAGTATTTT. It is translated as CSVERDTDTQYF.

This chain links TRBV14 with TRBJ1-2, with D possibly matching TRBD1 (6 bases). This CDR3 is 15 amino acids long. Germline CDR1 is SGHDN and CDR2 is FVKESK. Trimming shortened V by 1 base and J by 6 bases, and 15 bases separated the two germline ends. As DNA, the CDR3 is TGTGCCAGCAGCCAAGTTCGTCCCAGGGGCGATGGCTACACCTTC. Its translation is CASSQVRPRGDGYTF.

This clone was seen once. This chain uses TRBV23-1 with TRBJ2-3; D is unclear. TRBV23-1 is reported as an ORF; its role is uncertain. V lost 4 bases to trimming and J lost 10 bases, with 12 bases between them. The length of the CDR3 is 12 residues. CDR3 amino acids: CASSRPRRAQYF. For the CDR3, the DNA is TGCGCCAGCAGTCGGCCTAGACGTGCGCAGTATTTT.

The genes are TRBV11-2 and TRBJ1-2, with unresolved D. Germline V CDR1 and CDR2: SGHAT, FQNNGV. V was trimmed by 4 bases and J by 5 bases, leaving 11 bases between them. The CDR3 has 13 amino acids. CDR3 protein: CASSSTRVYGYTF. DNA of the CDR3: TGTGCCAGCAGCTCGACTCGGGTATATGGCTACACCTTC. Filled out from reference TRBV11-2 and TRBJ1-2, the complete variable domain reads EAGVAQSPRYKIIEKRQSVAFWCNPISGHATLYWYQQILGQGPKLLIQFQNNGVVDDSQLPKDRFSAERLKGVDSTLKIQPAKLEDSAVYLCASSSTRVYGYTFGSGTRLTVV.

This sequence joins TRBV5-1 and TRBJ1-1; TRBD1 might be the D (5 bases). Trimming took off 0 bases at V and 1 base at J, with 10 bases between the two ends. This CDR3 comprises 15 residues. Germline V gives CDR1 SGHRS, CDR2 YFSETQ. CDR3 sequence reads: CASSLAARANTEAFF. In DNA, the CDR3 is TGCGCCAGCAGCTTGGCCGCCAGGGCGAACACTGAAGCTTTCTTT.

V gene TRBV9 combines with J gene TRBJ2-1; 9 nucleotides agree with TRBD1. The CDR3 is 14 residues long. J was trimmed by 7 bases and V by 3 bases; bases with no gene match: 5. Germline V gives CDR1 SGDLS, CDR2 YYNGEE. The chain's CDR3 is CASSAGQGRNEQFF. The CDR3 coding sequence is TGTGCCAGCAGCGCGGGACAGGGCAGAAATGAGCAGTTCTTC.

CDR3 sequence reads: CASSARDRGTQYF. The CDR3 DNA follows: TGTGCCAGCAGTGCGCGGGACAGGGGGACCCAGTACTTC. The chain joins TRBV2 to TRBJ2-5; 10 bases align to TRBD1. This CDR3 spans 13 amino acids. CDR1 is SNHLY and CDR2 is FYNNEI in the germline V gene. With V trimmed by 4 bases and J by 7 bases, 3 bases remained unmatched.

J is TRBJ2-3 and V is TRBV5-1, with 8 bases lining up with TRBD1. Germline CDR1 and CDR2: SGHRS and YFSETQ. With V trimmed by 4 bases and J by 0 bases, 7 bases remained unmatched. This CDR3 is 16 amino acids long. The chain's CDR3 is CASSGAGQASTDTQYF. CDR3 in DNA: TGCGCCAGCAGCGGCGCGGGACAGGCTAGCACAGATACGCAGTATTTT.

V and J are TRBV28 and TRBJ2-2, with D maybe TRBD2 (6 bases). The CDR3 sequence is 14 residues long. V lost 2 bases and J lost 4, with 8 bases in between. Germline values: CDR1 MDHEN, CDR2 SYDVKM. In nucleotides, the CDR3 is TGTGCCAGCAGTTTACTAGCGTTCACCGGGGAGCTGTTTTTT. It codes for CASSLLAFTGELFF.

The chain recombines TRBV18 with TRBJ1-5; D is unresolved. Germline V gene data show CDR1 as KGHSH and CDR2 as LQKENI. The CDR3 has 15 amino acids. The germline V and J ends were trimmed by 3 bases and 3 bases, with 12 bases remaining between them. This CDR3 is CASSPSATNNQPQHF. CDR3 nucleotide sequence: TGTGCCAGCTCACCCTCAGCTACTAACAATCAGCCCCAGCATTTT.